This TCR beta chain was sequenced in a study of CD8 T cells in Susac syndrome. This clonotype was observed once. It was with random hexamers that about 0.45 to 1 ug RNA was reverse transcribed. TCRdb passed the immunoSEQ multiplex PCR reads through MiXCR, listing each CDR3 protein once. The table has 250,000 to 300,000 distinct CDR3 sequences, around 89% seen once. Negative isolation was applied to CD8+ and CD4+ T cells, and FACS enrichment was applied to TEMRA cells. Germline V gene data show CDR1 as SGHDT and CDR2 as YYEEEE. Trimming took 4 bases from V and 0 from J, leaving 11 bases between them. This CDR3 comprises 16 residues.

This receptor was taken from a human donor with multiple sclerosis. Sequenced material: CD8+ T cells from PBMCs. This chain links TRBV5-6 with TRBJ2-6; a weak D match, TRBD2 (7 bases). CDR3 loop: CASSKGGFSGANVLTF. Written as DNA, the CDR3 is TGTGCCAGCAGCAAGGGGGGGTTCTCTGGGGCCAACGTCCTGACTTTC. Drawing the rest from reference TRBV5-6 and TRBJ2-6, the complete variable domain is DAGVTQSPTHLIKTRGQQVTLRCSPKSGHDTVSWYQQALGQGPQFIFQYYEEEERQRGNFPDRFSGHQFPNYSSELNVNALLLGDSALYLCASSKGGFSGANVLTFGAGSRLTVL.